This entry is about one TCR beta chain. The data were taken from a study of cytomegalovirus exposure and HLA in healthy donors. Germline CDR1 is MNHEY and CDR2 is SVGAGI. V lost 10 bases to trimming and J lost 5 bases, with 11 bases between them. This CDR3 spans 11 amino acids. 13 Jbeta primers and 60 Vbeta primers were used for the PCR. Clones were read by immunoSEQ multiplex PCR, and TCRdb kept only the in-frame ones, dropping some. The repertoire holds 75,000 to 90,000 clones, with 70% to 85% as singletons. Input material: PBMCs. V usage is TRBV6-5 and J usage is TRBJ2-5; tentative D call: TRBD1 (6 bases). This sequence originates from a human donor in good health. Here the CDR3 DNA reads TGTGCCACCTCGAGGGGGGAGACCCAGTACTTC. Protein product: CATSRGETQYF.